This entry lists 27 T cell receptor beta chains sequenced from one sample in a study of neurological immune-mediated disorders. TCRdb re-called the 5' RACE reads with MiXCR, one entry per CDR3 protein. Of more than 50,000 distinct CDR3 sequences listed, roughly an eighth are singletons. Sequencing was performed on PBMCs. These receptors were collected from a man aged 55 to 70 in good health.

This clonotype showed up many times. This chain links TRBV6-1 with TRBJ2-7; no clear D gene. From germline, CDR1 is MNHNS and CDR2 SASEGT. The CDR3 totals 15 residues. Trimming removed 1 base at V and 0 bases at J, with 10 bases between. Here the CDR3 reads CASSEGPPDSYEQYF. The DNA of the CDR3 is TGTGCCAGCAGTGAAGGCCCCCCGGACTCCTACGAGCAGTACTTC.

This clonotype has ten or more counts. The rearrangement joins TRBV5-6 to TRBJ1-1; the D gene is possibly TRBD1 (5 bases). Trimming cost V 1 base and J 4 bases, with 14 bases left between them. The CDR3 runs to 15 residues. From germline, CDR1 is SGHDT and CDR2 YYEEEE. In nucleotides, the CDR3 is TGTGCCAGCAGCTTGCAGGGCGAGTGGGGCACTGAAGCTTTCTTT. It encodes CASSLQGEWGTEAFF. Full variable domain (remainder filled in from reference TRBV5-6 and TRBJ1-1): DAGVTQSPTHLIKTRGQQVTLRCSPKSGHDTVSWYQQALGQGPQFIFQYYEEEERQRGNFPDRFSGHQFPNYSSELNVNALLLGDSALYLCASSLQGEWGTEAFFGQGTRLTVV.

This clonotype was found many times. The genes are TRBV5-1 and TRBJ2-5, with TRBD2 matching 11 bases. Trimming removed 5 bases from V and 5 bases from J; junction bases left unmatched: 2. Per the germline V gene, CDR1 is SGHRS and CDR2 is YFSETQ. This CDR3 comprises 13 residues. The CDR3 loop is CASRTSGDETQYF. In DNA, the CDR3 is TGCGCCAGCAGGACTAGCGGGGACGAGACCCAGTACTTC.

This clonotype was detected once. CDR3 DNA: TGTGCCAGCAGCCAAGATCCGGCTGGGGAGCTGTTTTTT. Residues: CASSQDPAGELFF. The chain couples TRBV4-2 to TRBJ2-2; no reliable D call. The germline gives CDR1 LGHNA, CDR2 YNFKEQ. Trimming shortened V by 0 bases and J by 8 bases, and 7 bases separated the two germline ends. This CDR3 contains 13 residues.

This clonotype came up many times. V usage is TRBV4-3 and J usage is TRBJ1-2; 9 nucleotides agree with TRBD1. The J segment lost 4 bases and the V segment lost 5 bases, leaving 14 bases of the junction unmatched. Germline lookup yields CDR1 LGHNA and CDR2 YSLEER. The CDR3 has 17 residues. CDR3 DNA sequence: TGCGCCAGCAGCTCCTATTCGCGGACAGGGGAGGGCTATGGCTACACCTTC. It codes for CASSSYSRTGEGYGYTF.

This clonotype appeared many times. The chain joins TRBV25-1 to TRBJ2-6; perhaps TRBD1 as D (5 bases). V gave up 1 base and J gave up 2 bases, with 15 bases separating them. The CDR3 contains 18 residues. Germline CDR1 reads MGHDK; CDR2 reads SYGVNS. CDR3 nucleotide sequence: TGTGCCAGCAGTGAATTCCCGGCAGGGATCGCTGGGGCCAACGTCCTGACTTTC. Translation gives CASSEFPAGIAGANVLTF. Complete variable domain (other parts from reference TRBV25-1 and TRBJ2-6): EADIYQTPRYLVIGTGKKITLECSQTMGHDKMYWYQQDPGMELHLIHYSYGVNSTEKGDLSSESTVSRIRTEHFPLTLESARPSHTSQYLCASSEFPAGIAGANVLTFGAGSRLTVL.

This clonotype was recorded at least ten times. The chain employs TRBV3-1 and TRBJ1-5; D gene ambiguous. The CDR3 spans 13 residues. Looked up from germline, CDR1 is LGHDT and CDR2 is YNNKEL (reference sequence). V was pared by 4 bases and J by 0 bases, with 4 bases between. CDR3 loop: CASSRNSNQPQHF. DNA of the CDR3: TGTGCCAGCAGCCGAAATAGCAATCAGCCCCAGCATTTT.

The sample holds many counts of this clonotype. The V call is TRBV12-3 or TRBV12-4, the J call TRBJ1-5, with a weak D call TRBD1 (6 bases). The CDR3 totals 14 residues. V lost 6 bases to trimming and J lost 4 bases, with 13 bases between them. The CDR3 reads CASSLGGKNQPQHF. The CDR3 DNA reads as TGTGCCAGCAGCCTAGGGGGTAAGAATCAGCCCCAGCATTTT.

This clonotype was seen repeatedly, ten times or more. This chain links TRBV7-7 with TRBJ2-5; tentatively, D is TRBD2 (6 bases). Trimming cost V 5 bases and J 2 bases, with 9 bases left between them. CDR1 is SSHAT and CDR2 is FNYEAQ in the germline V gene (reference sequence). The CDR3 consists of 13 residues. CDR3 sequence reads: CASSRDFQETQYF. CDR3 DNA sequence: TGTGCCAGCAGCCGGGACTTTCAAGAGACCCAGTACTTC. The full variable domain, in which reference TRBV7-7 and TRBJ2-5 provide the parts outside the CDR3, is GAGVSQSPRYKVTKRGQDVTLRCDPISSHATLYWYQQALGQGPEFLTYFNYEAQPDKSGLPSDRFSAERPEGSISTLTIQRTEQRDSAMYRCASSRDFQETQYFGPGTRLLVL.

This clonotype was detected ten times or more. The rearrangement uses TRBV2 and TRBJ2-1; D unresolved. Trimming took 3 bases from V and 3 from J, leaving 3 bases between them. CDR3 size: 12 residues. CDR1 is SNHLY, CDR2 FYNNEI, per germline. The CDR3 protein is CASSDSYNEQFF. Here the CDR3 DNA reads TGTGCCAGCAGTGACAGCTACAATGAGCAGTTCTTC.

To note about this clonotype: This may come from a read error, since a much larger clone is one base off. The chain has TRBV29-1 and TRBJ1-3; D is ambiguous. The CDR3 contains 13 residues. Trimming took off 2 bases at V and 1 base at J, with 6 bases between the two ends. Germline V gene sequence: CDR1 SQVTM, CDR2 ANQGSEA. The CDR3 DNA reads as TGCAGCGTTGAAAAAGATTCTGGAAACACCATATATTTT. This sequence encodes CSVEKDSGNTIYF.

This clonotype was seen ten or more times. The V and J genes are TRBV5-1 and TRBJ1-6; a weak D match, TRBD1 (5 bases). V was clipped by 4 bases and J by 8 bases, with 19 bases between them. Germline V gives CDR1 SGHRS, CDR2 YFSETQ. The CDR3 contains 16 residues. The CDR3 loop is CASSGGGATPDSPLHF. The CDR3 nucleotides read TGCGCCAGCAGCGGGGGGGGAGCGACCCCGGATTCACCCCTCCACTTT.

The table lists this clonotype with many counts. V gene TRBV7-8 combines with J gene TRBJ2-1; unclear D gene. Germline V lookup: CDR1 SGHVS, CDR2 FQNEAQ. V was clipped by 0 bases and J by 0 bases, with 12 bases between them. CDR3 length equals 17 residues. The CDR3 nucleotides are TGTGCCAGCAGCTTAGCCGCCTTCTTCGACTCCTACAATGAGCAGTTCTTC. Protein sequence: CASSLAAFFDSYNEQFF.

This clonotype has at least ten counts. The chain couples TRBV20-1 to TRBJ2-5, with 7 bases matching TRBD1. Germline V CDR1 and CDR2: DFQATT, SNEGSKA (reference sequence). The CDR3 loop spans 12 amino acids. V lost 5 bases to trimming and J lost 5 bases; unmatched junction nucleotides: 5. CDR3 in amino acids: CSAGTEAETQYF. The CDR3 nucleotides read TGCAGTGCTGGGACAGAAGCGGAGACCCAGTACTTC.

Ten or more counts support this clonotype. CDR3 in amino acids: CASSFTSVDEQFF. CDR3 DNA sequence: TGTGCCAGCAGCTTTACTAGCGTCGATGAGCAGTTCTTC. The chain is built from TRBV12-3 or TRBV12-4 and TRBJ2-1, with TRBD2 identical over 7 bases. This CDR3 is built from 13 residues. Germline trimming cut 6 bases from V and 8 bases from J; bases unmatched to any gene: 7.

The rearrangement links TRBV10-3 to TRBJ1-3; D is ambiguous. V gave up 0 bases and J gave up 0 bases, with 6 bases separating them. The germline gives CDR1 ENHRY, CDR2 SYGVKD. This CDR3 contains 15 residues. The CDR3 DNA is TGTGCCATCAGTGAGTCAGCTAACTCTGGAAACACCATATATTTT. The encoded protein is CAISESANSGNTIYF.

In its sample, this clonotype was seen many times. The V and J genes are TRBV25-1 and TRBJ2-2; D could derive from TRBD1 or TRBD2 (5 bases each). The V gene's germline CDR1 is MGHDK and CDR2 SYGVNS. The CDR3 consists of 17 residues. V shed 2 bases and J shed 5 bases, with 18 bases lying between them. Here the CDR3 DNA reads TGTGCCAGCAGTGAACCCGGGACCCTAGGACGTACCGGGGAGCTGTTTTTT. This sequence encodes CASSEPGTLGRTGELFF.

This clonotype was detected many times. This rearrangement joins TRBV9 to TRBJ2-1, with TRBD1 as a possible D gene (5 bases). Germline V gene sequence: CDR1 SGDLS, CDR2 YYNGEE. The CDR3 sequence is 14 residues long. V lost 0 bases and J lost 5, with 9 bases in between. The CDR3 nucleotides are TGTGCCAGCAGCGTAGGTTCCAGGGACAATGAGCAGTTCTTC. It is translated as CASSVGSRDNEQFF.

This clonotype showed up many times. This chain uses TRBV20-1 with TRBJ2-7, with D possibly called TRBD1 or TRBD2 (7 bases each). Germline V lookup: CDR1 DFQATT, CDR2 SNEGSKA (reference sequence). The CDR3 loop spans 13 amino acids. The V end was cut by 6 bases, the J end by 0 bases, with 12 bases between. The CDR3 loop is CSAGGTVSYEQYF. The CDR3 DNA reads TGCAGTGCGGGAGGGACAGTCTCCTACGAGCAGTACTTC.

This clonotype was recorded at least ten times. This chain uses TRBV12-3 or TRBV12-4 with TRBJ1-2; D unresolved. Trimming removed 1 base at V and 4 bases at J, with 10 bases between. The CDR3 is 14 amino acids. Written as DNA, the CDR3 is TGTGCCAGCAGTTTAGGTGCAGAGCTCTATGGCTACACCTTC. Amino acid sequence: CASSLGAELYGYTF.

This chain links TRBV11-2 with TRBJ2-7; D unresolved. Germline-derived CDR1 and CDR2 are SGHAT and FQNNGV. The CDR3 covers 13 residues. V lost 5 bases and J 5 bases, leaving 13 bases between the germline ends. This CDR3 is CASSTPASDEQYF. The CDR3 region has the DNA TGTGCCAGCAGCACTCCGGCGAGCGACGAGCAGTACTTC.

This clonotype occurred many times. V and J are TRBV5-6 and TRBJ1-2; TRBD1 matches at 8 bases. Looked up from germline, CDR1 is SGHDT and CDR2 is YYEEEE. Trimming took 4 bases from V and 4 from J; bases not matched to a gene: 3. The CDR3 length is 13 residues. The CDR3 sequence is CASSRQGLYGYTF. The DNA of the CDR3 is TGTGCCAGCAGCCGACAGGGGCTCTATGGCTACACCTTC. Combining the CDR3 with reference TRBV5-6 and TRBJ1-2 gives the whole variable domain DAGVTQSPTHLIKTRGQQVTLRCSPKSGHDTVSWYQQALGQGPQFIFQYYEEEERQRGNFPDRFSGHQFPNYSSELNVNALLLGDSALYLCASSRQGLYGYTFGSGTRLTVV.

In this sample, this clonotype turned up many times. This chain uses TRBV7-8 with TRBJ2-3, with a possible D match to TRBD2 (5 bases). CDR1 SGHVS and CDR2 FQNEAQ come from the germline V gene. V was shortened by 4 bases and J by 9 bases, with 20 bases between the two germline ends. The CDR3 contains 15 residues. The CDR3 DNA reads TGTGCCAGCAGCTCCGCGGCGGGCTATACAACGACGCAGTATTTT. Protein sequence: CASSSAAGYTTTQYF.

This clonotype was seen many times. The chain carries TRBV29-1 and TRBJ2-3, with D unclear. CDR1 is SQVTM and CDR2 is ANQGSEA in the germline V gene. The CDR3 is 12 residues long. The V end was cut by 7 bases, the J end by 0 bases, with 8 bases between. The CDR3, as DNA: TGCAGCGGCGTGGACAGCACAGATACGCAGTATTTT. It yields the protein CSGVDSTDTQYF.

Ten or more counts support this clonotype. The J gene is TRBJ2-5, the V gene TRBV20-1, with 10 bases identical to TRBD1. The CDR3 is 16 residues long. After removal of 6 bases from V and 5 bases from J, the junction contained 15 bases not matched to a gene. Germline V gene data show CDR1 as DFQATT and CDR2 as SNEGSKA (reference sequence). The CDR3 region has the DNA TGCAGTGCCCAACTCCTCCTCGACAGGGGGCGGGAGACCCAGTACTTC. Translating it yields CSAQLLLDRGRETQYF.

The chain combines TRBV27 with TRBJ2-7; 7 positions match TRBD1. The V and J ends lost 5 bases and 7 bases, in that order; junction bases with no gene match: 11. CDR1 is MNHEY and CDR2 is SMNVEV in the germline V gene (reference sequence). This CDR3 is built from 14 residues. CDR3 sequence (DNA): TGTGCCAGCAGTCCCCTCCAAAGGGGGCGTGAGCAGTACTTC. It yields the protein CASSPLQRGREQYF.

This clonotype has at least ten counts. This chain links TRBV18 with TRBJ1-2, with D possibly TRBD1 on 6 matching bases. Between the trimmed V and J ends, which lost 3 bases and 4 bases, there was a span of 9 bases. CDR3 length: 13 residues. CDR1 is KGHSH, CDR2 LQKENI, per germline. CDR3 residues: CASSPDRFYGYTF. The DNA of the CDR3 is TGTGCCAGCTCACCCGACAGGTTCTATGGCTACACCTTC.